The clone carrying this TCR beta chain has ten or more counts. This entry comes from a study of T-cell reconstitution after alpha-beta-depleted transplantation in children. Construction of the TCRbeta library involved unique molecular identifiers. Each CDR3 protein gets one entry after TCRdb re-called the PCR reads with MiXCR. Found here are approximately 83,000 distinct CDR3 sequences, 12% of them singletons; the top ten hold about 15%. In germline, CDR1 is SGHAT, CDR2 FQNNGV. V was clipped by 0 bases and J by 13 bases, with 7 bases between them. This CDR3 region has 12 residues. The chain is built from TRBV11-2 and TRBJ1-6; D is uncertain. The specimen comprised PBMCs from the stem cell graft donor, sampled from the stem cell graft. The origin of this receptor is a human donor who donated a stem cell graft to a child with inherited bone marrow failure. CDR3 in amino acids: CASSLDLWPLHF. The DNA for the CDR3 is TGTGCCAGCAGCTTAGATCTGTGGCCCCTCCACTTT.